A single TCR beta chain is shown here with its context. Enrolled through a virtual design, the participants were between roughly 18 and 90 years of age and came from roughly 22 US areas. For recovered donors of Cohort 3, there were two negative PCRs, clearance, or symptom resolution. Germline CDR1 and CDR2: LGHNA and YNFKEQ. The CDR3 is made up of 15 amino acids. Trimming removed 4 bases from V and 8 bases from J; junction bases left unmatched: 11. The table came from immunoSEQ multiplex PCR; TCRdb's copy has only in-frame clones and leaves some out. The sample shows 350,000 or so clones, under 95% of them seen only once. The data derive from a study of blood T cell repertoires in COVID-19. Study as a whole: Spain, Italy and the United States supplied samples that represented acute and convalescent COVID-19. Sample material is recorded as cDNA or gDNA derived from T cells, B-cell-depleted T cells, or PBMCs.

The chain carries TRBV4-2 and TRBJ1-2; 9 positions agree with TRBD1. This clonotype originated in a woman aged 25 to 45 who had recovered from COVID-19. The sequencing sample was made of PBMCs or T cells enriched from blood (not recorded which). Written as DNA, the CDR3 is TGTGCCAGCAGCCGTTTACAGGGGGCCGTCCGGGGCTACACCTTC. This translates into CASSRLQGAVRGYTF.